Listed below are T cell receptor beta chains from one sample, sequenced in a study of CD8 T cells in Susac syndrome. One entry per CDR3 protein results from TCRdb running MiXCR on the immunoSEQ multiplex PCR reads. In the table there are about 150,000 distinct CDR3 sequences, approximately 95% of which are singletons. Sequenced: CD4+ T cells from PBMCs. These receptors were taken from a human donor with Susac syndrome. Each CDR3 is given with its conserved first and last residue. A D gene is named only where the DNA matches it firmly. Rows may omit the clone size; those that give it use once, few, many or a size class.

j_call d_call v_call clone_size cdr3_nt cdr3_aa
TRBJ2-1 - TRBV29-1 - TGCAGCGTTGGCTGGGACAATGAGCAGTTCTTC CSVGWDNEQFF
TRBJ1-2 - TRBV7-2 once TGTGCCAGCAGCCTCCCCAATCCCGACTTTGGCTACACCTTC CASSLPNPDFGYTF
TRBJ2-7 - TRBV20-1 once TGCAGTGCTAGAGATCTGGCAACTCTATATGAGCAGTACTTC CSARDLATLYEQYF
TRBJ2-1 TRBD1 TRBV15 - TGTGCCTCCAGCTACCGAGACAGGGGGCTCAATGAGCAGTTCTTC CASSYRDRGLNEQFF
TRBJ2-5 - TRBV3-1 - TGTGCCAGCAGCTCTACGCTCCGAGGGGCCCAGTACTTC CASSSTLRGAQYF
TRBJ2-7 TRBD2 TRBV7-2 - TGTGCCAGCAGCGCACCTAGCGGGGGGACGTGGGGGGAGCAGTACTTC CASSAPSGGTWGEQYF
TRBJ2-3 - TRBV7-9 - TGTGCCAGCAGCTTCGTGGGGAGCACAGATACGCAGTATTTT CASSFVGSTDTQYF
TRBJ1-6 - TRBV9 - TGTGCCAGCAGCATCGACCGAAGGGGGACACCCCTCCACTTT CASSIDRRGTPLHF
TRBJ2-2 - TRBV14 - TGTGCCAGCTCCCGGGACAATGAACACCGGGGAGCTGTTTTT CASSRDNEHRGAVF
TRBJ2-1 - TRBV5-1 - TGCGCCAGCAGCTTCTTACGGGGGTTAAATGAGCAGTTCTTC CASSFLRGLNEQFF
TRBJ2-3 - TRBV6-6 - TGTGCCAGCAGTTCAGGACGCAGGTTTAGCACAGATACGCAGTATTTT CASSSGRRFSTDTQYF
TRBJ2-1 - TRBV18 once TGTGCCAGCTCACCCCGCCATGAGCAGTTCTTC CASSPRHEQFF
TRBJ1-6 - TRBV14 - TGTGCCAGCAGCCCTTTTGTCGGATCACCCCTCCACTTT CASSPFVGSPLHF
TRBJ2-3 TRBD2 TRBV9 - TGTGCCAGCAGCGTCGGTAGCGGGGTAGATACGCAGTATTTT CASSVGSGVDTQYF